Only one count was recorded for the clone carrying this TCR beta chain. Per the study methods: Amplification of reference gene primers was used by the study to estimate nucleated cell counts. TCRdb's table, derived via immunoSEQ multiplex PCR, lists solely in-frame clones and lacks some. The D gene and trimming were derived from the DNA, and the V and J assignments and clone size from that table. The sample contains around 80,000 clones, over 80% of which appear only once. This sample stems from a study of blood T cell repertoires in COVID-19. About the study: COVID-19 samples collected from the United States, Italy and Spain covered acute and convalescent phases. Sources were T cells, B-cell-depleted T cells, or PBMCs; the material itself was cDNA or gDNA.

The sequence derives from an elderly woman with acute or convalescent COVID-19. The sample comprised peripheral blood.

This CDR3 reads CASKLAGVGGRYEQYF. CDR3 bases: TGTGCCAGCAAACTAGCGGGAGTCGGAGGTCGGTACGAGCAGTACTTC. The J gene is TRBJ2-7, the V gene TRBV21-1; the table's D gene call, TRBD2, was not cross checked with the DNA. TRBV21-1 is described as a pseudogene. The CDR3 totals 16 residues.